The 18 T cell receptor beta chains below come from one sample, sequenced in a study of T-cell memory formation after mild COVID-19. TCRdb analysed the 5' RACE reads with MiXCR anew, one entry per CDR3 protein. The repertoire holds 250,000 to 300,000 distinct CDR3 sequences, with roughly 17% as singletons. What was sequenced was PBMCs or a T cell subset sorted from them (not recorded which). These receptors all stem from a man between 18 and 35 years old who had mild COVID-19 (a few samples of this study predate the infection). Cell type and time point are not known.

The chain combines TRBV5-1 with TRBJ2-1, with TRBD1 matching over 9 bases. This CDR3 region has 16 residues. Germline V gene data show CDR1 as SGHRS and CDR2 as YFSETQ. The ends lost 4 bases at V and 5 bases at J; junction bases unmatched: 10. The DNA of the CDR3 is TGCGCCAGCAGCCCGGACAGGGGAGTAGGACACAATGAGCAGTTCTTC. It is translated as CASSPDRGVGHNEQFF.

This chain connects TRBV6-5 to TRBJ2-7; 10 nucleotides agree with TRBD2. This CDR3 has 15 amino acids. Germline V gene data show CDR1 as MNHEY and CDR2 as SVGAGI. With 6 bases clipped from V and 3 bases from J, the junction kept 8 bases outside the gene matches. CDR3 coding DNA: TGTGCCAGCAGACCCACTAGCGGGGCGGACTACGAGCAGTACGTC. It encodes CASRPTSGADYEQYV.

This clonotype has a handful of counts. J is TRBJ2-3 and V is TRBV7-9, with TRBD2 identical over 7 bases. Germline V gene lookup returns CDR1 SEHNR and CDR2 FQNEAQ (reference sequence). V was pared by 3 bases and J by 2 bases, with 5 bases of the junction left unmatched. The CDR3 sequence is 15 residues long. The CDR3 region is CASSFRLAFTDTQYF. The CDR3 DNA reads TGTGCCAGCAGCTTCCGACTAGCCTTCACAGATACGCAGTATTTT.

The chain carries TRBV12-3 or TRBV12-4 and TRBJ1-5; D is uncertain. CDR3 length: 12 amino acids. The V and J ends lost 4 bases and 7 bases respectively, with 8 bases between them. CDR3 amino acids: CASSWENQPQHF. The CDR3 region has the DNA TGTGCCAGCAGTTGGGAGAACCAGCCCCAGCATTTT.

The chain employs TRBV19 and TRBJ1-2; TRBD1 aligns across 10 bases. This CDR3 is 13 amino acids long. Unmatched junction bases numbered 2, after V lost 6 bases and J lost 4 bases. Germline V lookup: CDR1 LNHDA, CDR2 SQIVND (reference sequence). CDR3 region: CASRTGGAYGYTF. The DNA for the CDR3 is TGTGCCAGTAGGACAGGGGGCGCCTATGGCTACACCTTC.

This clonotype has more than one count but fewer than ten. The chain joins TRBV25-1 to TRBJ1-6; D remains ambiguous. V was pared by 5 bases and J by 12 bases, with 14 bases between. The CDR3 length is 13 residues. Germline V gives CDR1 MGHDK, CDR2 SYGVNS. Here the CDR3 reads CASSPGVGQPLHF. In DNA form, the CDR3 reads TGTGCCAGCAGTCCCGGGGTCGGGCAACCCCTCCACTTT. Variable domain in full (rest from reference TRBV25-1 and TRBJ1-6): EADIYQTPRYLVIGTGKKITLECSQTMGHDKMYWYQQDPGMELHLIHYSYGVNSTEKGDLSSESTVSRIRTEHFPLTLESARPSHTSQYLCASSPGVGQPLHFGNGTRLTVT.

This clonotype came up a few times. In DNA form, the CDR3 reads TGTGCCAGCAGCGTATCGGGACTTGGCTACACCTTC. Protein product: CASSVSGLGYTF. The rearrangement uses TRBV9 and TRBJ1-2; maybe TRBD1 (5 bases). This CDR3 is 12 amino acids long. CDR1 and CDR2 (germline): SGDLS, YYNGEE. V was pared by 1 base and J by 7 bases, with 8 bases between.

This clonotype occurred a few times. The chain couples TRBV19 to TRBJ2-5; D remains ambiguous. Germline V lookup: CDR1 LNHDA, CDR2 SQIVND (reference sequence). This CDR3 spans 15 amino acids. Between the trimmed V and J ends, which lost 4 bases and 5 bases, there was a span of 17 bases. This CDR3 reads CASSTGRDPTETQYF. The CDR3 region has the DNA TGTGCCAGTAGTACCGGACGTGACCCGACGGAGACCCAGTACTTC.

This clonotype was counted a few times. J is TRBJ1-1 and V is TRBV6-5; D gene uncertain. Germline V CDR1 and CDR2: MNHEY, SVGAGI. Between the trimmed V and J ends, which lost 4 bases and 1 base, there was a span of 7 bases. The CDR3 is made up of 13 amino acids. CDR3 coding DNA: TGTGCCAGCAGTTTAGCACAGAACACTGAAGCTTTCTTT. This encodes CASSLAQNTEAFF.

The chain joins TRBV7-2 to TRBJ2-1; D unresolved. The CDR3 runs to 14 residues. V was clipped by 3 bases and J by 4 bases, with 10 bases between them. Germline V gene sequence: CDR1 SGHTA, CDR2 FQGNSA. The CDR3 spells CASSFMDGYNEQFF. The CDR3 DNA sequence: TGTGCCAGCAGCTTTATGGACGGATACAATGAGCAGTTCTTC.

This clonotype was detected a few times. The chain recombines TRBV27 with TRBJ1-2; a possible D gene is TRBD1 (5 bases). CDR1 is MNHEY and CDR2 is SMNVEV in the germline V gene (reference sequence). Between the trimmed V and J ends, which lost 6 bases and 3 bases, there was a span of 11 bases. The CDR3 covers 13 residues. DNA for the CDR3: TGTGCCAGCAGCCTCGGGGGACACTATGGCTACACCTTC. Translated, it gives CASSLGGHYGYTF.

This clonotype was seen ten or more times. The chain uses TRBV20-1 and TRBJ2-1, with D tentatively TRBD1 or TRBD2 (5 bases each). The germline V gene encodes CDR1 DFQATT and CDR2 SNEGSKA (reference sequence). CDR3 length: 17 residues. V dropped 2 bases and J dropped 7 bases, with 24 bases sitting between them. The CDR3 region is CSARYGGGYLNYNEQFF. CDR3 nucleotide sequence: TGCAGTGCTAGATATGGGGGTGGTTACCTAAACTATAATGAGCAGTTCTTC.

The chain carries TRBV6-2 or TRBV6-3 and TRBJ2-7, with D possibly being TRBD1 (5 bases). The CDR3 extends over 13 amino acids. Trimming shortened V by 8 bases and J by 4 bases, and 15 bases separated the two germline ends. Germline CDR1 reads MNHEY; CDR2 reads SVGEGT. The CDR3 loop is CASGLQVSYEQYF. The CDR3 DNA sequence: TGTGCCAGCGGTCTACAGGTGTCATACGAGCAGTACTTC.

The CDR3 spells CASSSHDTGSQPQHF. The CDR3 bases are TGTGCCAGCAGCTCCCATGACACGGGTAGTCAGCCCCAGCATTTT. The chain links TRBV7-8 to TRBJ1-5; D gene unclear. Germline CDR1 and CDR2: SGHVS and FQNEAQ. This CDR3 has 15 amino acids. Trimming took 4 bases from V and 6 from J, leaving 16 bases between them.

This clonotype was found a few times. The rearrangement links TRBV6-2 or TRBV6-3 to TRBJ1-4, with D uncertain. The CDR3 extends over 13 amino acids. In germline, CDR1 is MNHEY, CDR2 SVGEGT. V was cut by 4 bases and J by 8 bases, with 11 bases left in between. CDR3 protein: CASSSWSGEKLFF. DNA of the CDR3: TGTGCCAGCAGTTCCTGGTCTGGCGAAAAACTGTTTTTT.

The table lists this clonotype with a few counts. This chain joins TRBV4-2 and TRBJ2-3; D remains unclear. V lost 0 bases, J lost 9 bases, and 4 bases lay in between. This CDR3 spans 11 amino acids. Germline CDR1 and CDR2: LGHNA and YNFKEQ. CDR3 sequence reads: CASSQDGTQYF. CDR3 bases: TGTGCCAGCAGCCAAGATGGGACGCAGTATTTT.

This clonotype was seen only a few times. The genes are TRBV11-1 and TRBJ1-6; TRBD1 matches 7 bases. The CDR3 is 15 residues long. In germline, CDR1 is SGHAT, CDR2 FQDESV (reference sequence). The V gene end was trimmed by 7 bases and the J gene end by 9 bases; junction bases not matched to a gene: 12. The DNA for the CDR3 is TGTGCCAGCATGCATGAGGGGGCAGTCCCTTCACCCCTCCACTTT. This sequence encodes CASMHEGAVPSPLHF.

The chain carries TRBV19 and TRBJ2-3; 7 bases agree with TRBD1. The CDR3 has 15 amino acids. Germline V gene sequence: CDR1 LNHDA, CDR2 SQIVND (reference sequence). Losses at the gene ends were 7 bases for V and 3 bases for J; bases not matched to a gene: 10. CDR3 DNA: TGTGCCAGTACCTTACAGGGGAGTGAAACAGATACGCAGTATTTT. Its translation is CASTLQGSETDTQYF. Using reference TRBV19 and TRBJ2-3 for the parts outside the CDR3, the full variable domain is DGGITQSPKYLFRKEGQNVTLSCEQNLNHDAMYWYRQDPGQGLRLIYYSQIVNDFQKGDIAEGYSVSREKKESFPLTVTSAQKNPTAFYLCASTLQGSETDTQYFGPGTRLTVL.